One sample yielded the 7 T cell receptor beta chains listed below, sequenced in a study of post-analysis software for immune sequencing data. Study results and caveats: Controls showed lower frequencies than patients for five TRBV segments, and TRBV5-6, TRBV5-1 and TRBV20-1 were among these.

The TCR beta cDNA libraries contained unique molecular identifiers. TCRdb reanalysed the PCR reads using MiXCR and keeps one entry per CDR3 protein. The sample has hundreds of thousands of distinct CDR3 sequences, 40% to 50% seen once. Their cognate antigens are unknown. What was sequenced was blood. The receptors shown here come from a girl aged 5 to 17 with multiple sclerosis.

The V gene is TRBV5-1, the J gene TRBJ1-1; D remains ambiguous. The CDR3 has 16 residues. V lost 5 bases to trimming and J lost 3 bases, with 20 bases between them. Germline CDR1 reads SGHRS; CDR2 reads YFSETQ. For the CDR3, the DNA is TGCGCCAGCAGAACGGGCCCCTCGAGAAGGGACACTGAAGCTTTCTTT. As protein: CASRTGPSRRDTEAFF.

This clonotype was detected only a few times. The chain links TRBV20-1 to TRBJ2-3; 11 bases fit TRBD2. The CDR3 runs to 15 residues. CDR1 and CDR2 from the germline V gene are DFQATT and SNEGSKA (reference sequence). Trimming removed 4 bases from V and 11 bases from J; junction bases left unmatched: 14. The CDR3 region is CSATARGTSGQVQYF. The DNA of the CDR3 is TGCAGTGCTACCGCTCGAGGGACTAGCGGACAGGTGCAGTATTTT.

The chain has TRBV10-3 and TRBJ2-1, with a weak D call TRBD2 (6 bases). CDR3 length equals 12 residues. Germline V CDR1 and CDR2: ENHRY, SYGVKD. Trimming pared 6 bases from V and 9 bases from J, leaving 12 bases between. In DNA, the CDR3 is TGTGCCATCAGCTCCCAGGGAGGTGAGCAGTTCTTC. This encodes CAISSQGGEQFF.

This clonotype was seen a handful of times. This rearrangement joins TRBV12-3 or TRBV12-4 to TRBJ2-7, with D tentatively TRBD2 (6 bases). This CDR3 is 14 amino acids long. Trimming stripped 5 bases from V and 4 bases from J, with 15 bases between. The CDR3 is CASSAGRKTYEQYF. CDR3 DNA: TGTGCCAGCAGTGCGGGACGGAAGACTTACGAGCAGTACTTC.

There are a few counts of this clonotype. This chain joins TRBV20-1 and TRBJ2-3; 9 bases match TRBD1. Germline assignment: CDR1 DFQATT and CDR2 SNEGSKA (reference sequence). The CDR3 is 15 residues long. Unmatched junction bases numbered 10, after V lost 5 bases and J lost 4 bases. Written as DNA, the CDR3 is TGCAGTGCTTCCGTCGGGACAGGGCTTTCAGATACGCAGTATTTT. Its protein is CSASVGTGLSDTQYF.

The chain joins TRBV12-3 or TRBV12-4 to TRBJ2-7; 9 bases fit TRBD1. The V segment lost 3 bases and the J segment 5 bases; nucleotides outside the gene matches: 8. The CDR3 covers 15 residues. This CDR3 is CASSFTGGHPNEQYF. In DNA, the CDR3 is TGTGCCAGCAGTTTTACAGGGGGCCATCCCAACGAGCAGTACTTC.

The rearrangement joins TRBV5-1 to TRBJ1-2, with D unclear. The CDR3 extends over 12 amino acids. Deletions cut 7 bases from V and 0 bases from J, with 7 bases between. Germline V gene lookup returns CDR1 SGHRS and CDR2 YFSETQ. As DNA, the CDR3 is TGCGCCAGCGGCTCAGCTAACTATGGCTACACCTTC. The encoded protein is CASGSANYGYTF.